Each of the 4 T cell receptor beta chains below was sequenced from the same sample in a study of siplizumab effects on memory and regulatory T cells. Some clones are missing from TCRdb's copy, which holds only in-frame ones; the method was immunoSEQ multiplex PCR. The sample records about 990 clones, about three quarters being singletons. Their antigens are not known. An approximately 6-day coculture at 37°C was performed with the mixed lymphocyte reaction cells. Sequenced sample: CFSE-low (dividing) CD8+ T cells sorted from an allogeneic mixed lymphocyte reaction. The receptors derive from a human donor in good health; the cells came from an allogeneic mixed lymphocyte reaction.

The chain links TRBV27 to TRBJ2-7; D ambiguous. In germline, CDR1 is MNHEY, CDR2 SMNVEV (reference sequence). Deletions cut 6 bases from V and 0 bases from J, with 12 bases between. The length of the CDR3 is 14 residues. The CDR3 sequence: CASSHTPTSYEQYF. DNA for the CDR3: TGTGCCAGCAGCCACACCCCCACCTCCTACGAGCAGTACTTC.

The V gene is TRBV4-1, the J gene TRBJ1-2; 8 nucleotides line up with TRBD1. The germline CDR1 and CDR2 sequences are MGHRA and YSYEKL. The CDR3 extends over 15 amino acids. V lost 3 bases, J lost 4 bases, and 7 bases stayed unmatched. CDR3 in DNA: TGCGCCAGCAGCCAGACAGGGGCGCCGGGCTATGGCTACACCTTC. It encodes CASSQTGAPGYGYTF.

The sample holds a few counts of this clone. The V gene is TRBV7-2, the J gene TRBJ1-2; D unclear. This CDR3 is 14 amino acids long. Germline-derived CDR1 and CDR2 are SGHTA and FQGNSA. V lost 4 bases and J 3 bases, leaving 12 bases between the germline ends. The DNA for the CDR3 is TGTGCCAGCAGCTCGATAACAGAAGACTATGGCTACACCTTC. It translates to CASSSITEDYGYTF.

This clone has just a few counts. The chain couples TRBV30 to TRBJ2-3; TRBD2 agrees at 7 bases. There are 15 residues in the CDR3. V trimming: 4 bases; J trimming: 2 bases; junction bases outside the gene matches: 9. CDR1 is GTSNPN and CDR2 is SVGIG in the germline V gene (reference sequence). The CDR3 is CAWTQAGSPTDTQYF. In DNA form, the CDR3 reads TGTGCCTGGACCCAAGCGGGGTCGCCCACAGATACGCAGTATTTT.